This T cell receptor (beta chain) was recorded in a study of shared T cell receptors in the human thymus. Sequencing was performed with immunoSEQ multiplex PCR; in TCRdb, only in-frame clones are kept and a portion is missing. Found here are approximately 730,000 clones, 70% to 90% of them singletons; the top ten hold around 0.0094%. The same data also contributed to another study, on human thymus T cells. That publication notes: Thymus tissue was removed during corrective cardiac surgery. What appeared biased in thymic and blood repertoires was the usage of V and J genes. Highly overlapping thymic repertoires among unrelated individuals were reported in related research.

The clonotype was recovered from a girl less than two years old with a congenital heart defect. Sequenced: thymocytes.

Here the CDR3 DNA reads TGCGCCAGCAGCTTGGCTCCAAACGATAGTCCCGGGACAGGGAAAAACACCATATATTTT. Translating it yields CASSLAPNDSPGTGKNTIYF. The chain has TRBV5-1 and TRBJ1-3; TRBD1 matches at 9 bases. This CDR3 spans 20 amino acids. Germline-derived CDR1 and CDR2 are SGHRS and YFSETQ. Trimming at V came to 0 bases and at J to 6 bases, leaving 19 bases not matched to a gene.